The present TCR beta chain was sequenced within a study of T cell responses to AZD1222 COVID-19 vaccine. Study-wide findings and caveats: Researchers took repertoire samples only after the peak T cell response had come.

V was cut by 2 bases and J by 1 base, with 17 bases left in between. CDR3 size: 17 residues. CDR1 is SGHVS and CDR2 is FNYEAQ in the germline V gene. Details on this clone: Its target is not known.

Sequencing was performed with immunoSEQ multiplex PCR; in TCRdb, only in-frame clones are kept and a portion is missing. The table shows fewer than 100,000 clones, with approximately 84% occurring only once. This receptor was identified in an adult who received the AZD1222 COVID-19 vaccine. Sequences were derived from peripheral blood, sampled 28 days after the second AZD1222 dose. The chain couples TRBV7-6 to TRBJ1-1; D unresolved. The CDR3 protein is CASSLFGDGNGNTEAFF. The CDR3 bases are TGTGCCAGCAGCTTATTTGGCGACGGGAACGGGAACACTGAAGCTTTCTTT.